This TCR beta chain was identified during a study of cytomegalovirus exposure and HLA in healthy donors. Study at large: Researchers previously reported finding 117 million unique TCR beta sequences from about 179 million T cells. Of the donors genotyped, some 400 in all, 65% to 90% fell in the Caucasian-associated ancestry cluster.

PCR involved 60 Vbeta and 13 Jbeta primers. Assay: immunoSEQ multiplex PCR; the TCRdb copy retains only in-frame clones and omits some. The data contain fewer than 150,000 clones, more than 70% of them singletons. Study observations and caveats: A later analysis revealed that TCR association rates differed between HLA loci, peaking at DRB1 and bottoming out at HLA-C.

A word on this clone: Its antigen is not known.

Unmatched junction bases numbered 7, after V lost 9 bases and J lost 5 bases. Germline assignment: CDR1 LNHDA and CDR2 SQIVND (reference sequence). The CDR3 has 14 amino acids. The clonotype comes from a woman aged 45-65 years in good health and CMV-seronegative. The sample comprised PBMCs. The V gene is TRBV19, the J gene TRBJ1-4; 9 bases are a match to TRBD1. The CDR3 DNA is TGTGCCAGCTCCGCCGGGACAGGGAATGAAAAACTGTTTTTT. Translation: CASSAGTGNEKLFF.